At least ten counts were recorded for the clone carrying this T cell receptor beta chain. There were TCR beta CDR3 regions amplified from RNA transcripts. Using the HTBI primer set, a first-round RT-PCR was run on the TCR CDR3. TCRdb re-called the multiplex PCR reads through MiXCR, storing one row per CDR3 protein. The table has a few hundred thousand distinct CDR3 sequences, 20% seen once; the top ten hold about 25%. Stable disease denoted Graves' hyperthyroidism without ophthalmopathy progression within 18 months. Patients having uncontrolled infection, another autoimmune disease, pregnancy or lactation were not included. PBMCs were obtained from 10 ml fresh peripheral blood. This sample is part of a study of T cells in Graves' hyperthyroidism and ophthalmopathy. This CDR3 is built from 15 residues. CDR1 and CDR2 (germline): MNHEY, SVGAGI. Trimming removed 2 bases from V and 2 bases from J, with 12 bases in between.

The sequencing input was blood. The source of this sequence is a man younger than 35 with Graves' hyperthyroidism. This rearrangement joins TRBV6-5 to TRBJ1-2; D gene unclear. The CDR3 protein is CASSYQRTGNYGYTF. Written as DNA, the CDR3 is TGTGCCAGCAGTTACCAACGGACGGGAAACTATGGCTACACCTTC.